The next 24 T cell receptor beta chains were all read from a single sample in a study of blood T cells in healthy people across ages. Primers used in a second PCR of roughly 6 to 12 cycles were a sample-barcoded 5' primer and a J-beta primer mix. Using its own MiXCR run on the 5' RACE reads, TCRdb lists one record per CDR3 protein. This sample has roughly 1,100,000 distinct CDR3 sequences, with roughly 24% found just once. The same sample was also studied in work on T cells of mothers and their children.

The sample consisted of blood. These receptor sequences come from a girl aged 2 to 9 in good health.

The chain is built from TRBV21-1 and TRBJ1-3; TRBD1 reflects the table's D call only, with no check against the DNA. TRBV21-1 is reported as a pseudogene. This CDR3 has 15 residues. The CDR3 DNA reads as TGTGCCAGCAGCAGCCGTACAGGGGATGGAAACACCATATATTTT. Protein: CASSSRTGDGNTIYF.

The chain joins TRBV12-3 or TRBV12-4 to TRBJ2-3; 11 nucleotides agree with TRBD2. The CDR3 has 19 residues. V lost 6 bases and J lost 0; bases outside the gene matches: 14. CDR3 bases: TGTGCCAGCAGCCGGATCCTAGCGGGGGGAAGATTAAGCACAGATACGCAGTATTTT. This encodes CASSRILAGGRLSTDTQYF.

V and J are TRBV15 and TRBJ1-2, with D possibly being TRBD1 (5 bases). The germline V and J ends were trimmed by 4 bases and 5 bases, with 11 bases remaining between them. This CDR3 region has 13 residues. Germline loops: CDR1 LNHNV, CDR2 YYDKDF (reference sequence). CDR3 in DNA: TGTGCCACCAGCACATGGACATCATATGGCTACACCTTC. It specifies CATSTWTSYGYTF.

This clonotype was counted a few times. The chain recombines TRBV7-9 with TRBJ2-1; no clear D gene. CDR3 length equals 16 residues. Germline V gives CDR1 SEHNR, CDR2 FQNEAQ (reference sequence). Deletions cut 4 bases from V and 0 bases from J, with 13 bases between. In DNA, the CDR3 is TGTGCCAGCAGCTCGGGCGCAGGTAGCTCCTACAATGAGCAGTTCTTC. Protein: CASSSGAGSSYNEQFF.

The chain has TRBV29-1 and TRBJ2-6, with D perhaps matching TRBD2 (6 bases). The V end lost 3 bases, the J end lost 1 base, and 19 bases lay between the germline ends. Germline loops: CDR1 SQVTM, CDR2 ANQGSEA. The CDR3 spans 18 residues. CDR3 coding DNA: TGCAGCGTTGAGGGCGAAGGAGGGGCCCCATCTGGGGCCAACGTCCTGACTTTC. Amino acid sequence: CSVEGEGGAPSGANVLTF.

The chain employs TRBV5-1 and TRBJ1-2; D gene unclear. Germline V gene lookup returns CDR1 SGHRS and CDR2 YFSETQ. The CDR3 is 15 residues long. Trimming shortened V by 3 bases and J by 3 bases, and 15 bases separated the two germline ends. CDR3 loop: CASSSPDRAYYGYTF. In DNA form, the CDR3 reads TGCGCCAGCAGCTCCCCTGACCGGGCCTACTATGGCTACACCTTC.

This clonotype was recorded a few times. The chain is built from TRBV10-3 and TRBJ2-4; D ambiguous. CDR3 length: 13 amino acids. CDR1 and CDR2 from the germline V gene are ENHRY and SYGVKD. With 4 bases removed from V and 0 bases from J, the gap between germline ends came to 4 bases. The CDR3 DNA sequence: TGTGCCATCAGTGGACTAGCCAAAAACATTCAGTACTTC. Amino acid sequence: CAISGLAKNIQYF.

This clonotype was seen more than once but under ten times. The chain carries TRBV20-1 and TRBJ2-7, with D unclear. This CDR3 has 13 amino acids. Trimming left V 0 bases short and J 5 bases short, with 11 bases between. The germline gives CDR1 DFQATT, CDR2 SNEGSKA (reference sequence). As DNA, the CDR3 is TGCAGTGCTAGAGATGCCCCTTGGAACGAGCAGTACTTC. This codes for CSARDAPWNEQYF.

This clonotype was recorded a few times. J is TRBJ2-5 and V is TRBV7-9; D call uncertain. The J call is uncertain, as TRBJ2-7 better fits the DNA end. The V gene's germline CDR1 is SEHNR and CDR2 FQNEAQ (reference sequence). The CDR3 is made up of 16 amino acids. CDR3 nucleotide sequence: TGTGCCAGCAGCTTAGGTCTCGGTCAGAGCTCCTACGAGCAGTACTTC. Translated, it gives CASSLGLGQSSYEQYF.

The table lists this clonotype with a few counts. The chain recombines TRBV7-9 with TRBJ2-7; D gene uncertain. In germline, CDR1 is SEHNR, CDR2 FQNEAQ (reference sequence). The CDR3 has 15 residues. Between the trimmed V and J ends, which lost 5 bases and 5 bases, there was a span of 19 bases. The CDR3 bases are TGTGCCAGCAGCCGTTCCCAGACCGTCGTGGACGAGCAGTACTTC. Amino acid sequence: CASSRSQTVVDEQYF.

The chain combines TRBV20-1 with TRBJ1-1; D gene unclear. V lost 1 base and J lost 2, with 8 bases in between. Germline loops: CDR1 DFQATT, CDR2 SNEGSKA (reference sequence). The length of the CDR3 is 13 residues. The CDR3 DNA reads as TGCAGTGCTAGAGGGGCAGACAACACTGAAGCTTTCTTT. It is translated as CSARGADNTEAFF.

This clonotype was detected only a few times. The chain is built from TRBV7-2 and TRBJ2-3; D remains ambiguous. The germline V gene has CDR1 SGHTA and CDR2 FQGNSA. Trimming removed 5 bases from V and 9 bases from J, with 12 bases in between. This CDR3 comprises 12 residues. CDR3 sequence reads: CASSTTIDTQYF. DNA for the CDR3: TGTGCCAGCAGCACCACTATAGACACGCAGTATTTT.

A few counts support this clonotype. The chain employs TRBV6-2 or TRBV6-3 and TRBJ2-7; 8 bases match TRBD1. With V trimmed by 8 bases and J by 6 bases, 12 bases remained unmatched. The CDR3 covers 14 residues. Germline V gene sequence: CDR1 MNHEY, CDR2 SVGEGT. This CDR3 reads CASQEAQGAVEQYF. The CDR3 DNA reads TGTGCCAGCCAAGAAGCCCAGGGGGCGGTCGAGCAGTACTTC.

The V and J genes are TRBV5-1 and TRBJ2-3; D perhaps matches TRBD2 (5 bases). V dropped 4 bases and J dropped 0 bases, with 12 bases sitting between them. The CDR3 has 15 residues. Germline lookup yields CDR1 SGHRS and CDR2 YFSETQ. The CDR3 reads CASSERTDSTDTQYF. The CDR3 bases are TGCGCCAGCAGCGAGCGGACGGATAGCACAGATACGCAGTATTTT. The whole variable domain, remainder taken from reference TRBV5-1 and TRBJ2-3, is KAGVTQTPRYLIKTRGQQVTLSCSPISGHRSVSWYQQTPGQGLQFLFEYFSETQRNKGNFPGRFSGRQFSNSRSEMNVSTLELGDSALYLCASSERTDSTDTQYFGPGTRLTVL.

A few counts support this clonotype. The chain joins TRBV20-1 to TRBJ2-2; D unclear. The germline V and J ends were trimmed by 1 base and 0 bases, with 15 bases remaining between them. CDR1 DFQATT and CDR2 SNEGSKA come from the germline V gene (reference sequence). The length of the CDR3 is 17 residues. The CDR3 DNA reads TGCAGTGCTAGAGCCGTCCTGAGACCCGCGAACACCGGGGAGCTGTTTTTT. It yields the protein CSARAVLRPANTGELFF.

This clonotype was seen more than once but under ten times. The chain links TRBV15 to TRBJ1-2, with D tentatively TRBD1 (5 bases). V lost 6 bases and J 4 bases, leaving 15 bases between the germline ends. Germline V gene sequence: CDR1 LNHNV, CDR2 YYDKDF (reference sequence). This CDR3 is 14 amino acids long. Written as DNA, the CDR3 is TGTGCCACCAGTGCAGGGTTCCGTAGCTATGGCTACACCTTC. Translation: CATSAGFRSYGYTF.

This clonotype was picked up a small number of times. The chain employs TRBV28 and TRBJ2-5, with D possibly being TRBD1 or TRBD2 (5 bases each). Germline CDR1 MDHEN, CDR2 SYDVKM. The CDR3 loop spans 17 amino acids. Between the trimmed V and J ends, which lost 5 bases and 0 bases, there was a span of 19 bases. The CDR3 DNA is TGTGCCAGCAGTCAATATTGGACTCGGGGCCACCAAGAGACCCAGTACTTC. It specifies CASSQYWTRGHQETQYF.

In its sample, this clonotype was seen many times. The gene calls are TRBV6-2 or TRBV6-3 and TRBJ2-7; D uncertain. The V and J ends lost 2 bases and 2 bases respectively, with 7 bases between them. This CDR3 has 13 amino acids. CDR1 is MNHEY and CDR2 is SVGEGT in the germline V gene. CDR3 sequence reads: CASSYGRAYEQYF. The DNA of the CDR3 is TGTGCCAGCAGTTACGGAAGGGCCTACGAGCAGTACTTC.

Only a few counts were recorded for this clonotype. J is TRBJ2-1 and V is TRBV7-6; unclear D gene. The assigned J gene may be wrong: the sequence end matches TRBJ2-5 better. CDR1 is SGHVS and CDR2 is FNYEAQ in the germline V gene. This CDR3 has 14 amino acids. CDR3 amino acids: CASSFVGFSETQYF. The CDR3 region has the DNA TGTGCCAGCAGCTTTGTCGGTTTTTCAGAGACCCAGTACTTC.

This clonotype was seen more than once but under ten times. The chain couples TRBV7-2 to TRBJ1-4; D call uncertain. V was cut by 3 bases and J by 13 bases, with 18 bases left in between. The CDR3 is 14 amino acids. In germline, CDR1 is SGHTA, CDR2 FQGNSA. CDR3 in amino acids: CASSFGQLQGGLFF. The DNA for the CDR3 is TGTGCCAGCAGCTTCGGTCAGCTCCAAGGCGGACTGTTTTTT.

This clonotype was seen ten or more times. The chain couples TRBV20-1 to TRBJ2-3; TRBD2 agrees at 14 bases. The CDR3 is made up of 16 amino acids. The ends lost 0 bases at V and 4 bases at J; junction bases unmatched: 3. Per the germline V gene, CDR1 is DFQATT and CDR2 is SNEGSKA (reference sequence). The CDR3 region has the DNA TGCAGTGCTAGAGAACCGGGACTAGCGGGAGCAGATACGCAGTATTTT. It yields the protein CSAREPGLAGADTQYF.

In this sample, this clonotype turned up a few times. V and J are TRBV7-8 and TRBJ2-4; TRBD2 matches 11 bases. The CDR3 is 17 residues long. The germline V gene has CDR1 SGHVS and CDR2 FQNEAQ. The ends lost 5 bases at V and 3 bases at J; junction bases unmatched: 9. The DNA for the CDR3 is TGTGCCAGCAGCAGATTTTTAGCGGGGGGGCTCAAAAACATTCAGTACTTC. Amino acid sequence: CASSRFLAGGLKNIQYF.

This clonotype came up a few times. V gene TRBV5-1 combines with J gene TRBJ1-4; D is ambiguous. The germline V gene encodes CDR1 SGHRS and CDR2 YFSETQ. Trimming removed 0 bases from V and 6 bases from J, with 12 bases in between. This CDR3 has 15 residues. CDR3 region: CASSLGSGIDEKLFF. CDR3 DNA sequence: TGCGCCAGCAGCTTGGGTTCGGGAATCGATGAAAAACTGTTTTTT.

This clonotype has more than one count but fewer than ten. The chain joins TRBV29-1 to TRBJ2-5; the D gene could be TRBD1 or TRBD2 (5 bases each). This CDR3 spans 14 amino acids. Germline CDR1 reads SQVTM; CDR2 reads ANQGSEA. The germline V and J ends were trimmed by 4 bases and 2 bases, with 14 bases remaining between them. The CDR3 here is CSVAPGWRQETQYF. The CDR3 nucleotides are TGCAGCGTTGCGCCAGGGTGGAGGCAAGAGACCCAGTACTTC.